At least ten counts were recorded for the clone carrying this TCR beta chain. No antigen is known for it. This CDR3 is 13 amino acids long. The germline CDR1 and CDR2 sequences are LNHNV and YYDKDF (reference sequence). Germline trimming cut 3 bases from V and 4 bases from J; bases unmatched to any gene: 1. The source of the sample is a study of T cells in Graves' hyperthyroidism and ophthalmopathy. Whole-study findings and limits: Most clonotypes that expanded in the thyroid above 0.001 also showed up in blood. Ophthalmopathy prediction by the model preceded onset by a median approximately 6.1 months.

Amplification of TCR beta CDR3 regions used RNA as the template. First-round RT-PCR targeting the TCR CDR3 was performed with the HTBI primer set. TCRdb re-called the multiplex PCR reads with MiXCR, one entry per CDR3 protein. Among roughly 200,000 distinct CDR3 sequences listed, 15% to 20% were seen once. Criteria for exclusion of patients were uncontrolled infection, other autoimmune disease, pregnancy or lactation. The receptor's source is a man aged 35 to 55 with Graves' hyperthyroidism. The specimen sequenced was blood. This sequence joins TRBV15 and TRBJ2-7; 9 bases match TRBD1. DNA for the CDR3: TGTGCCACCAGCAGCGGGACAGGGTACGAGCAGTACTTC. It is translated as CATSSGTGYEQYF.